The rows below give T cell receptor beta chains drawn from one sample of a study of blood T cell repertoires in COVID-19. The repertoire was sequenced with immunoSEQ multiplex PCR; TCRdb's copy has only in-frame clones and lacks some. The sample shows roughly 200,000 clones, 65% to 85% of them seen only once. The sample taken for sequencing was peripheral blood. These receptors all stem from a man between 45 and 60 years old with active or convalescent COVID-19. Both conserved end residues are part of each CDR3. The D gene is left open where the match is weak. For some rows the clone size is stated as once, few or many, or as a class when expanded; others skip it.

TRBJ2-1,TRBV6-6,TRBD1,-,CASSRQGNEQFF,TGTGCCAGCAGTAGACAGGGCAATGAGCAGTTCTTC
TRBJ1-2,TRBV7-6,-,-,CASSLEAGGNYGYTF,TGTGCCAGCAGCTTAGAGGCAGGTGGCAACTATGGCTACACCTTC
TRBJ1-5,TRBV10-1,-,-,CASSVLALNQPQHF,TGCGCCAGCAGCGTGCTAGCTCTCAATCAGCCCCAGCATTTT
TRBJ1-1,TRBV2,TRBD1,-,CASTRQGTEAFF,TGTGCCAGCACCCGACAGGGGACTGAAGCTTTCTTT
TRBJ2-1,TRBV7-3,TRBD1,-,CASSLLGTERNEQFF,TGTGCCAGCAGCTTATTGGGGACAGAACGCAATGAGCAGTTCTTC
TRBJ1-6,TRBV30,-,-,CAWSVSLRDIELATLHF,TGTGCCTGGAGTGTGTCCCTCCGGGACATCGAATTGGCGACCCTCCACTTT
TRBJ2-1,TRBV5-6,TRBD2,-,CASSFVAGSYNEQFF,TGTGCCAGCAGCTTCGTAGCGGGGTCCTACAATGAGCAGTTCTTC
TRBJ1-5,TRBV28,TRBD1,-,CATRFGTERNQPQHF,TGTGCCACCAGGTTCGGGACAGAACGCAATCAGCCCCAGCATTTT
TRBJ2-1,TRBV11-2,-,-,CASSLGNRIYEQFF,TGTGCCAGCAGCTTAGGGAACAGGATCTATGAGCAGTTCTTC
TRBJ2-3,TRBV6-2/TRBV6-3,-,once,CASSSPGTQYF,TGTGCCAGCAGTTCCCCCGGTACGCAGTATTTT
TRBJ1-4,TRBV5-1,-,-,CASSLGAEPTTNEKLFF,TGCGCCAGCAGCTTGGGGGCAGAGCCTACAACTAATGAAAAACTGTTTTTT
TRBJ2-7,TRBV6-6,-,-,CASSYSRGSSYEQYF,TGTGCCAGCAGTTACTCCCGGGGGAGCTCCTACGAGCAGTACTTC
TRBJ1-1,TRBV6-1,TRBD1,few,CASSDKGTENTEAFF,TGTGCCAGCAGTGATAAAGGGACAGAGAACACTGAAGCTTTCTTT
TRBJ1-5,TRBV19,-,-,CASRPTEGGNQPQHF,TGTGCCAGTAGACCCACCGAGGGCGGGAATCAGCCCCAGCATTTT
TRBJ1-6,TRBV3-1/TRBV3-2,-,-,CASSPTLSLGLSSYNSPLHF,TGTGCCAGCAGCCCAACCCTCTCGCTGGGACTAAGCTCCTATAATTCACCCCTCCACTTT
TRBJ2-5,TRBV7-9,-,-,CASSLFFDRQETQYF,TGTGCCAGCAGCTTATTCTTCGACAGACAAGAGACCCAGTACTTC
TRBJ1-2,TRBV12-3/TRBV12-4,-,-,CASSLVAEDGYTF,TGTGCCAGCAGTTTAGTGGCAGAGGATGGCTACACCTTC
TRBJ2-3,TRBV4-1,TRBD1,once,CASSQKTGGDTQYF,TGCGCCAGCAGCCAAAAAACAGGGGGGGATACGCAGTATTTT
TRBJ2-1,TRBV29-1,TRBD2,-,CSVERTSGGAVGEQFF,TGCAGCGTTGAACGGACTAGCGGGGGGGCCGTAGGTGAGCAGTTCTTC
TRBJ1-2,TRBV5-1,TRBD1,few,CASSPGQARGYTF,TGCGCCAGCAGTCCGGGACAGGCTAGAGGCTACACCTTC
TRBJ1-2,TRBV2,-,many,CASSEQGGFKDGYTF,TGTGCCAGCAGTGAACAGGGTGGGTTCAAGGACGGCTACACCTTC
TRBJ2-2,TRBV7-9,-,-,CASSPNSGGYTGELFF,TGTGCCAGCAGCCCCAACTCAGGCGGGTACACCGGGGAGCTGTTTTTT
TRBJ1-1,TRBV3-1/TRBV3-2,-,-,CASSQVFAEAFF,TGTGCCAGCAGCCAAGTTTTCGCTGAAGCTTTCTTT
TRBJ2-3,TRBV30,-,-,CAWSEASGTDTQYF,TGTGCCTGGAGTGAGGCTAGCGGCACAGATACGCAGTATTTT
TRBJ2-5,TRBV9,-,-,CASSPNRGPRETQYF,TGTGCCAGCAGCCCCAATAGGGGCCCCCGGGAGACCCAGTACTTC
TRBJ2-4,TRBV24-1,TRBD1,-,CATSDPRDSKNIQYF,TGTGCCACCAGTGACCCCCGGGACAGCAAAAACATTCAGTACTTC
TRBJ1-1,TRBV5-1,TRBD1,-,CASSSGDRDLYSTEAFF,TGCGCCAGCAGCAGCGGGGACAGGGACCTATATTCCACTGAAGCTTTCTTT
TRBJ1-5,TRBV6-5,-,-,CASSYRGSNQPQHF,TGTGCCAGCAGTTACAGGGGTAGCAATCAGCCCCAGCATTTT
TRBJ2-7,TRBV2,-,-,CASSGVYEQYF,TGTGCCAGCAGTGGAGTTTACGAGCAGTACTTC
TRBJ2-2,TRBV5-1,TRBD1,-,CASSDAGTGRAGELFF,TGCGCCAGCAGCGACGCCGGGACAGGGAGGGCCGGGGAGCTGTTTTTT
TRBJ2-3,TRBV21-1,-,-,CASSLGGQGEDTQYF,TGTGCCAGCAGCCTGGGCGGACAGGGGGAGGATACGCAGTATTTT
TRBJ1-4,TRBV28,TRBD1,-,CASSFGSGTAGEKLFF,TGTGCCAGCAGTTTCGGTTCCGGGACAGCGGGTGAAAAACTGTTTTTT
TRBJ2-3,TRBV6-1,-,-,CASSEGFGAQYF,TGTGCCAGCAGTGAAGGGTTTGGGGCACAGTATTTT
TRBJ1-6,TRBV2,-,few,CASTLNSPLHF,TGTGCCAGCACCCTAAATTCACCCCTCCACTTT
TRBJ1-3,TRBV30,-,once,CAWRNVGAGNTIYF,TGTGCCTGGAGGAATGTCGGTGCTGGAAACACCATATATTTT
TRBJ1-2,TRBV11-2,-,few,CASSPTQRLYNGYTF,TGTGCCAGCAGCCCGACTCAGCGCCTCTATAATGGCTACACCTTC
TRBJ1-5,TRBV10-3,TRBD1,-,CAISESRLQGAGQPQHF,TGTGCCATCAGTGAGTCGAGACTTCAGGGGGCCGGTCAGCCCCAGCATTTT
TRBJ2-7,TRBV28,-,-,CASGRGWEQYF,TGTGCCAGCGGCAGGGGTTGGGAGCAGTACTTC
TRBJ1-2,TRBV19,TRBD1,-,CATGQGYGYTF,TGTGCCACTGGACAGGGCTATGGCTACACCTTC
TRBJ2-3,TRBV12-1,-,-,CASRPAGSLDTQYF,TGTGCCAGCAGGCCGGCGGGTAGCTTAGATACGCAGTATTTT
TRBJ1-2,TRBV6-5,-,-,CASSRGSAIGYTF,TGTGCCAGCAGTAGGGGTTCGGCTATTGGCTACACCTTC
TRBJ1-6,TRBV6-5,-,-,CASRIPGQGYSPLHF,TGTGCCAGCAGGATCCCGGGACAAGGATATTCACCCCTCCACTTT
TRBJ1-1,TRBV2,TRBD1,-,CASNLGQGSEAFF,TGTGCCAGCAACCTCGGACAGGGCTCCGAAGCTTTCTTT
TRBJ1-5,TRBV6-6,TRBD1,-,CASSTPGQGSQPQHF,TGTGCCAGCAGTACCCCGGGACAGGGGAGTCAGCCCCAGCATTTT
TRBJ1-1,TRBV4-2,-,-,CASSQDGSLQGNTEAFF,TGTGCCAGCAGCCAAGACGGATCCTTACAGGGGAACACTGAAGCTTTCTTT